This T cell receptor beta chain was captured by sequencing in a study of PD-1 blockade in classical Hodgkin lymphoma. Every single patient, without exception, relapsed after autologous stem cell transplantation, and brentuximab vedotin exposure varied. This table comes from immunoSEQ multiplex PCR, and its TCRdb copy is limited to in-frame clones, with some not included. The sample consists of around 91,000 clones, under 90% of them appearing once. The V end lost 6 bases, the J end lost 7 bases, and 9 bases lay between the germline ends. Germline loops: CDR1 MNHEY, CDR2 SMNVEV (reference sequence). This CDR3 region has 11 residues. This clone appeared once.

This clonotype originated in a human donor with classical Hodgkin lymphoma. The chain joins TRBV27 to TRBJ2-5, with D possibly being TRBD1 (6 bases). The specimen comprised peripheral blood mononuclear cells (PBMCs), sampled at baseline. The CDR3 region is CASSQGGTQYF. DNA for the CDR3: TGTGCCAGCAGCCAAGGGGGGACCCAGTACTTC.